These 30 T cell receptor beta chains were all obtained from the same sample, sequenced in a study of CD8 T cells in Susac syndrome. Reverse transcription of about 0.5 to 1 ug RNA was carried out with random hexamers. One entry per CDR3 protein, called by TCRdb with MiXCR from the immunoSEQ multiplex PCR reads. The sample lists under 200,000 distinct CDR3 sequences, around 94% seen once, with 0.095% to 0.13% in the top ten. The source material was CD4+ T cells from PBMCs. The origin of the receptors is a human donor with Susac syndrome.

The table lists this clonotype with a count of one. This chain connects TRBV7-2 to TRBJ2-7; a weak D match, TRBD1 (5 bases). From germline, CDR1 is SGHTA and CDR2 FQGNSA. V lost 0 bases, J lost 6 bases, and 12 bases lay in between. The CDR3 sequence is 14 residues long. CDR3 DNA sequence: TGTGCCAGCAGCTTAGCCCCAGGGAATGCCGAGCAGTACTTC. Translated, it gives CASSLAPGNAEQYF. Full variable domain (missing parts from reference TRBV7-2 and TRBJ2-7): GAGVSQSPSNKVTEKGKDVELRCDPISGHTALYWYRQSLGQGLEFLIYFQGNSAPDKSGLPSDRFSAERTGGSVSTLTIQRTQQEDSAVYLCASSLAPGNAEQYFGPGTRLTVT.

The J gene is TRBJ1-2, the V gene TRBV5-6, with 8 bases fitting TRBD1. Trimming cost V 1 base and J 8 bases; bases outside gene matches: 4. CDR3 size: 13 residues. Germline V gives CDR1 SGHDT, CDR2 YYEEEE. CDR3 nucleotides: TGTGCCAGCAGCTTGCAGGGGGCGAACGGCTACACCTTC. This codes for CASSLQGANGYTF. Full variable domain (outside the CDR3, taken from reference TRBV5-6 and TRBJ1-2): DAGVTQSPTHLIKTRGQQVTLRCSPKSGHDTVSWYQQALGQGPQFIFQYYEEEERQRGNFPDRFSGHQFPNYSSELNVNALLLGDSALYLCASSLQGANGYTFGSGTRLTVV.

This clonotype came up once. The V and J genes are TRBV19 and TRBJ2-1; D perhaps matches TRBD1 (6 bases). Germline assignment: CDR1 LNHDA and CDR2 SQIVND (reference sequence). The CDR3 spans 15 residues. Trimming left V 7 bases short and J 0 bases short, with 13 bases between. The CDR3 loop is CASKGQGFSYNEQFF. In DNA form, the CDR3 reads TGTGCCAGTAAGGGCCAGGGGTTCTCCTACAATGAGCAGTTCTTC. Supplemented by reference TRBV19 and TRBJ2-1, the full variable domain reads DGGITQSPKYLFRKEGQNVTLSCEQNLNHDAMYWYRQDPGQGLRLIYYSQIVNDFQKGDIAEGYSVSREKKESFPLTVTSAQKNPTAFYLCASKGQGFSYNEQFFGPGTRLTVL.

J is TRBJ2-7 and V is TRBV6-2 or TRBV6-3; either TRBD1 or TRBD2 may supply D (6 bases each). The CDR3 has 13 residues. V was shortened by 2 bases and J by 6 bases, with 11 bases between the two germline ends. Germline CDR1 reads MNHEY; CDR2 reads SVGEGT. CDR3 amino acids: CASSYEGGAEQYF. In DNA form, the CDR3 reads TGTGCCAGCAGTTACGAGGGGGGTGCCGAGCAGTACTTC.

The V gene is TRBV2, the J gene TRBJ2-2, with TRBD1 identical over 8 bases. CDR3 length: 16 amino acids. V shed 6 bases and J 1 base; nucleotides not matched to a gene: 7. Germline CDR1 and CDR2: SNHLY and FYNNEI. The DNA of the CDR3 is TGTGCCAGCAGGGTTACAGGGGGACAGAACACCGGGGAGCTGTTTTTT. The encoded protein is CASRVTGGQNTGELFF.

CDR3 sequence (DNA): TGTGCCTGGAGTGTACGACCCGGAGGAACCCAGTACTTC. Encoded protein: CAWSVRPGGTQYF. This chain links TRBV30 with TRBJ2-5, with D possibly matching TRBD2 (5 bases). Germline CDR1 and CDR2: GTSNPN and SVGIG (reference sequence). This CDR3 has 13 residues. V dropped 0 bases and J dropped 8 bases, with 13 bases sitting between them. The entire variable domain, with the rest obtained from reference TRBV30 and TRBJ2-5, is as follows: SQTIHQWPATLVQPVGSPLSLECTVEGTSNPNLYWYRQAAGRGLQLLFYSVGIGQISSEVPQNLSASRPQDRQFILSSKKLLLSDSGFYLCAWSVRPGGTQYFGPGTRLLVL.

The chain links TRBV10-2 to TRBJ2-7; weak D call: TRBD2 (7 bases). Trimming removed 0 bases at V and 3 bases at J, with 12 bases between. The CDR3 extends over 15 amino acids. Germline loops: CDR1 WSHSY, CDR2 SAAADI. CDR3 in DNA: TGCGCCAGCAGTGAGTCGCGGGGGCCCTACTACGAGCAGTACTTC. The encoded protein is CASSESRGPYYEQYF.

The CDR3 here is CAISETGKSSYEQYF. The CDR3 DNA reads TGTGCCATCAGTGAGACAGGGAAGAGCTCCTACGAGCAGTACTTC. The chain carries TRBV10-3 and TRBJ2-7; the D gene is possibly TRBD1 (6 bases). The CDR3 is made up of 15 amino acids. Germline V gene lookup returns CDR1 ENHRY and CDR2 SYGVKD. V dropped 2 bases and J dropped 0 bases, with 11 bases sitting between them.

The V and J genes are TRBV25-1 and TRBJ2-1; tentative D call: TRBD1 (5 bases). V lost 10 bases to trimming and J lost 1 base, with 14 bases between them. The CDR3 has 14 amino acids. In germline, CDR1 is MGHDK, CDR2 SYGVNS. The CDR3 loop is CANPDSGSYNEQFF. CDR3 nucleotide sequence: TGTGCCAACCCTGACTCAGGGTCCTACAATGAGCAGTTCTTC. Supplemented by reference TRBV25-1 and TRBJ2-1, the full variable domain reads EADIYQTPRYLVIGTGKKITLECSQTMGHDKMYWYQQDPGMELHLIHYSYGVNSTEKGDLSSESTVSRIRTEHFPLTLESARPSHTSQYLCANPDSGSYNEQFFGPGTRLTVL.

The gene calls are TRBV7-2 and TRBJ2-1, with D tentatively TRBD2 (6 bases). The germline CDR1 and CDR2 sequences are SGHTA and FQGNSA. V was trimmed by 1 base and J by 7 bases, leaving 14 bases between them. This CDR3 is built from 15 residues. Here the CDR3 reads CASSLVGRGRNEQFF. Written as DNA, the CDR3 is TGTGCCAGCAGCTTAGTGGGCCGAGGGAGGAATGAGCAGTTCTTC.

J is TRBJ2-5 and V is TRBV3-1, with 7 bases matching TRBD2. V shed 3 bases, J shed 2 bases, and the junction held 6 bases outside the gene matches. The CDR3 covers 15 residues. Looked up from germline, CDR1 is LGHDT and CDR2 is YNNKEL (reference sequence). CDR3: CASSHLGAGQETQYF. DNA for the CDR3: TGTGCCAGCAGCCACCTGGGAGCGGGGCAAGAGACCCAGTACTTC.

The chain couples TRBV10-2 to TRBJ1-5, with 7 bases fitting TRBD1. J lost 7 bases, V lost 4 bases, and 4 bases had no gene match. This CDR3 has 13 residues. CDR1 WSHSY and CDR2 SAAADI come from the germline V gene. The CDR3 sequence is CASSGAGGQPQHF. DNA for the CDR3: TGCGCCAGCAGTGGGGCAGGGGGACAGCCCCAGCATTTT.

CDR3 residues: CASSSLGQGETQYF. In nucleotides, the CDR3 is TGTGCCAGCAGCTCCCTTGGACAGGGGGAGACCCAGTACTTC. The chain uses TRBV7-9 and TRBJ2-5, with TRBD1 identical over 9 bases. The trim removed 4 bases at V and 5 bases at J, leaving 5 bases unmatched. The germline V gene has CDR1 SEHNR and CDR2 FQNEAQ (reference sequence). CDR3 size: 14 residues.

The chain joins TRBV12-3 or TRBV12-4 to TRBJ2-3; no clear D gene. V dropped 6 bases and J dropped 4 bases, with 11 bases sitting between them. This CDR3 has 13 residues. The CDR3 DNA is TGTGCCAGCAGCAGATATGGGCCAGATACGCAGTATTTT. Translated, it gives CASSRYGPDTQYF.

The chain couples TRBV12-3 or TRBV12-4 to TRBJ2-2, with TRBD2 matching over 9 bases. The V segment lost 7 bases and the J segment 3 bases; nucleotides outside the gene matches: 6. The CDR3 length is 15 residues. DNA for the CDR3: TGTGCCAGCACCCGAGCGGGGGGATACACCGGGGAGCTGTTTTTT. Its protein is CASTRAGGYTGELFF.

The DNA of the CDR3 is TGCAGTGCTAGCGGGACGAACACCGGGGAGCTGTTTTTT. Translated: CSASGTNTGELFF. The rearrangement joins TRBV20-1 to TRBJ2-2, with a tentative D call TRBD2 (5 bases). The CDR3 has 13 amino acids. Between the trimmed V and J ends, which lost 3 bases and 0 bases, there was a span of 5 bases. Germline V gene data show CDR1 as DFQATT and CDR2 as SNEGSKA (reference sequence).

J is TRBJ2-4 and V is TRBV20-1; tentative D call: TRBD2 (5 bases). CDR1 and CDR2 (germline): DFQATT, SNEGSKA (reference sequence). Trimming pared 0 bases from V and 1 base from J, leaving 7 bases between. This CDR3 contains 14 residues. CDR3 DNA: TGCAGTGCTAGAGATGGGGAGGCCAAAAACATTCAGTACTTC. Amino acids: CSARDGEAKNIQYF.

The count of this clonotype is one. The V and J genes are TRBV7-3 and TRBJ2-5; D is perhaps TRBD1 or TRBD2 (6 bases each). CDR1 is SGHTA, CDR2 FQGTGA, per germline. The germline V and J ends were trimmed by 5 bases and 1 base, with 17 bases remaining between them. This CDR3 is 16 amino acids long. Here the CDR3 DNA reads TGTGCCAGCAGCCGGGACGGGACGGGGGCCCAAGAGACCCAGTACTTC. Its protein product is CASSRDGTGAQETQYF. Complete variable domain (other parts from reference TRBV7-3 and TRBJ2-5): GAGVSQTPSNKVTEKGKYVELRCDPISGHTALYWYRQSLGQGPEFLIYFQGTGAADDSGLPNDRFFAVRPEGSVSTLKIQRTERGDSAVYLCASSRDGTGAQETQYFGPGTRLLVL.

CDR3 sequence: CASSLDASGGATNEQFF. The CDR3, as DNA: TGTGCCAGCAGCTTAGATGCTAGCGGGGGGGCGACAAATGAGCAGTTCTTC. This chain uses TRBV7-2 with TRBJ2-1; TRBD2 matches at 12 bases. The J segment lost 7 bases and the V segment lost 1 base, leaving 8 bases of the junction unmatched. The V gene's germline CDR1 is SGHTA and CDR2 FQGNSA. The CDR3 contains 17 residues.

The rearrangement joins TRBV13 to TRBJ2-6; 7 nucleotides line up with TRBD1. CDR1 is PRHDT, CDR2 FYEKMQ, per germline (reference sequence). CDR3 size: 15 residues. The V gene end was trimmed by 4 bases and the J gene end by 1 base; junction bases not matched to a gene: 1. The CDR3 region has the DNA TGTGCCAGCAGCTCGACAGGGTCTGGGGCCAACGTCCTGACTTTC. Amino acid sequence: CASSSTGSGANVLTF.

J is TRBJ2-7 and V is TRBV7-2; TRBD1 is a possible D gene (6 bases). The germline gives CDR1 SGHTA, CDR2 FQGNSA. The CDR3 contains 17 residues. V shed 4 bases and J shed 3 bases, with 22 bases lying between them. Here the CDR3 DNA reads TGTGCCAGCAGCTCTATAGCTGGGGGCAGGAGAAGCTACGAGCAGTACTTC. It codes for CASSSIAGGRRSYEQYF.

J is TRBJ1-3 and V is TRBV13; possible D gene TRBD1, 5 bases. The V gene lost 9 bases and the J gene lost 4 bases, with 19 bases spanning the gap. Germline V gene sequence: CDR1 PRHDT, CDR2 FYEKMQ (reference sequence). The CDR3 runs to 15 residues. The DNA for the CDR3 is TGTGCCAGTGGACGGGGCCGCGTTAGAGGAAACACCATATATTTT. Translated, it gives CASGRGRVRGNTIYF. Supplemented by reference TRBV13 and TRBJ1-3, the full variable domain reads AAGVIQSPRHLIKEKRETATLKCYPIPRHDTVYWYQQGPGQDPQFLISFYEKMQSDKGSIPDRFSAQQFSDYHSELNMSSLELGDSALYFCASGRGRVRGNTIYFGEGSWLTVV.

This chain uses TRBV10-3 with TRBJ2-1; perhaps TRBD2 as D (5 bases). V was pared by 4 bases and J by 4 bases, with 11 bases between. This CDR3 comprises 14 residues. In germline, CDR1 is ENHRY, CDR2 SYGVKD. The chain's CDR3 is CAISVGSEYNEQFF. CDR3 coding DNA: TGTGCCATCAGTGTAGGGAGCGAATACAATGAGCAGTTCTTC.

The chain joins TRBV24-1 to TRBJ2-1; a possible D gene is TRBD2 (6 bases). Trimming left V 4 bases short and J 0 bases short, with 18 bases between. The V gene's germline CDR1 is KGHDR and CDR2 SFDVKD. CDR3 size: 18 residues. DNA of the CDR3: TGTGCCACCAGTGACCGTGGGACTCCCAGGAGCTCCTACAATGAGCAGTTCTTC. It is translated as CATSDRGTPRSSYNEQFF.

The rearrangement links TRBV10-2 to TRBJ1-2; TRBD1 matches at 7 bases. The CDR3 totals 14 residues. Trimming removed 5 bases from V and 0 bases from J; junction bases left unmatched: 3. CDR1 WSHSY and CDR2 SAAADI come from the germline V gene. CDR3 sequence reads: CASSFDRANYGYTF. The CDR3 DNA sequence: TGCGCCAGCAGTTTTGACAGGGCTAACTATGGCTACACCTTC.

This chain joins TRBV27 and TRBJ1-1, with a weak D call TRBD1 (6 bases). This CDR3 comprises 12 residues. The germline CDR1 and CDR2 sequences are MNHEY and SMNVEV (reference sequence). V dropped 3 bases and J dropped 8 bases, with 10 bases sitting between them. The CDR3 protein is CASSLEGGEAFF. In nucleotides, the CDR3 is TGTGCCAGCAGTTTGGAGGGGGGGGAAGCTTTCTTT.

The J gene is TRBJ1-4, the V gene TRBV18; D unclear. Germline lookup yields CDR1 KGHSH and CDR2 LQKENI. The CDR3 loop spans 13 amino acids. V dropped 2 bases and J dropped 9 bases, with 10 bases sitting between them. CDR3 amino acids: CASSPGEGKKLFF. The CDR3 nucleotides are TGTGCCAGCTCACCAGGGGAAGGGAAAAAACTGTTTTTT. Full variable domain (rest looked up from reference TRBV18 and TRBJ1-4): NAGVMQNPRHLVRRRGQEARLRCSPMKGHSHVYWYRQLPEEGLKFMVYLQKENIIDESGMPKERFSAEFPKEGPSILRIQQVVRGDSAAYFCASSPGEGKKLFFGSGTQLSVL.

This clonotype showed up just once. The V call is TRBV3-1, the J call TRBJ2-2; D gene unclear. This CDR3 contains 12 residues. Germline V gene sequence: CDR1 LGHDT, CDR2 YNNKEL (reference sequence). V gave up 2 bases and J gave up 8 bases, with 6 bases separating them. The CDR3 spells CASSQRIGELFF. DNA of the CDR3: TGTGCCAGCAGCCAAAGGATTGGGGAGCTGTTTTTT.

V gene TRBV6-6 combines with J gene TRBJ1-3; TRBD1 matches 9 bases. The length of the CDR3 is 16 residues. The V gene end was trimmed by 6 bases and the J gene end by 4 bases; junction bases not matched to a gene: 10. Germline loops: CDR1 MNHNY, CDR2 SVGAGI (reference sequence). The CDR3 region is CASSTGQGGSGNTIYF. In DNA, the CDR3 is TGTGCCAGCAGCACGGGACAGGGAGGTTCCGGAAACACCATATATTTT.

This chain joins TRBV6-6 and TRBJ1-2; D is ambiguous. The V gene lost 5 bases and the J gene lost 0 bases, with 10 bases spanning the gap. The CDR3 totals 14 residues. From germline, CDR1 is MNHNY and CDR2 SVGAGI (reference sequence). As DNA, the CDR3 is TGTGCCAGCAGTGACTGGGGTTCTAACTATGGCTACACCTTC. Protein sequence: CASSDWGSNYGYTF.